These T cell receptor beta chains were read from a single sample in a study of metastatic and nonmetastatic thyroid tumors. TCRdb re-analyzed the PCR reads using MiXCR. The sample includes around 30,000 clones, roughly a tenth of them seen just once. Input material: blood. The receptors were sampled from a female donor with papillary thyroid cancer or a benign thyroid nodule (not recorded which). Some clones in this sample may be carry-over from other donors' samples. Each CDR3 is given with its conserved first and last residue. D genes are given only for firm matches. Not all rows give a size; the values are once, few, many and, for expanded clones, a class.

abundance	v_gene	d_gene	len	j_gene	CDR3nt	CDR3aa
-	TRBV19	-	14	TRBJ2-7	TGTGCCAGTAGTAAGGCACAGGGCGTCTACGAGCAGTACTTC	CASSKAQGVYEQYF
many	TRBV20-1	-	15	TRBJ2-3	TGCAGTGCTAATCGACAGGACGGCTTCACAGATACGCAGTATTTT	CSANRQDGFTDTQYF
-	TRBV19	-	14	TRBJ1-6	TGTGCCAGTAGTCGCCGGGACAACAATTCACCCCTCCACTTT	CASSRRDNNSPLHF
few	TRBV6-5	-	14	TRBJ2-5	TGTGCCAGCAGTTACGCGCAGCACCAAGAGACCCAGTACTTC	CASSYAQHQETQYF
many	TRBV6-5	-	14	TRBJ1-2	TGTGCCAGCAGTTACCGGTCGACGGCGTATGGCTACACCTTC	CASSYRSTAYGYTF
-	TRBV6-5	TRBD2	16	TRBJ2-3	TGTGCCAGCAGTTACTCCAGCGGGGGGTGCACAGATACGCAGTATTTT	CASSYSSGGCTDTQYF
few	TRBV12-3/TRBV12-4	-	12	TRBJ2-7	TGTGCCAGCAGTTTACTACAGGGTGAGCAGTACTTC	CASSLLQGEQYF
-	TRBV19	-	11	TRBJ2-2	TGTGCCAGTACCAGGATCGGGGAGCTGTTTTTT	CASTRIGELFF
many	TRBV7-2	-	15	TRBJ1-5	TGTGCCAGCAGCTATACAGGTGATAGCAATCAGCCCCAGCATTTT	CASSYTGDSNQPQHF
many	TRBV6-1	-	16	TRBJ1-1	TGTGCCAGCAGTCCACCACCCGAAGGACAGAACACTGAAGCTTTCTTT	CASSPPPEGQNTEAFF
medium-sized	TRBV6-1	-	16	TRBJ2-1	TGTGCCAGCAGTCCACAAAAGGTAGCGGCCTACAATGAGCAGTTCTTC	CASSPQKVAAYNEQFF
few	TRBV27	-	13	TRBJ2-3	TGTGCCAGCAGTTTCTTCGGCTTGAGTACGCAGTATTTT	CASSFFGLSTQYF
many	TRBV29-1	-	14	TRBJ2-3	TGCAGCGTTGAAGGACAGGAGATGGCAGATACGCAGTATTTT	CSVEGQEMADTQYF
many	TRBV20-1	TRBD1	16	TRBJ2-7	TGCAGTGCTAGAGATCTAGAGGGGGCGCGAACCTACGAGCAGTACTTC	CSARDLEGARTYEQYF
many	TRBV13	-	14	TRBJ2-7	TGTGCCAGCACCTCTCGGGGTGTCTCCTACGAGCAGTACTTC	CASTSRGVSYEQYF
many	TRBV6-2/TRBV6-3	-	15	TRBJ2-3	TGTGCCAGCAATAAGGGTGACTATCTTACAGATACGCAGTATTTT	CASNKGDYLTDTQYF
few	TRBV27	TRBD1	14	TRBJ2-7	TGTGCCAGCAGATCGCAGGGGGTGAATTACGAGCAGTACTTC	CASRSQGVNYEQYF
medium-sized	TRBV6-2/TRBV6-3	-	13	TRBJ1-6	TGTGCCAGCACCTGGGCCTATAATTCACCCCTCCACTTT	CASTWAYNSPLHF
many	TRBV18	-	18	TRBJ2-1	TGTGCCAGCTCACGCGGGGCCAGTAGCCCCTCACAGGGGAGTGAGCAGTTCTTC	CASSRGASSPSQGSEQFF
medium-sized	TRBV12-3/TRBV12-4	-	15	TRBJ1-2	TGTGCCAGCAGTTTTAGGGCAGATACTAACTATGGCTACACCTTC	CASSFRADTNYGYTF
few	TRBV28	TRBD2	15	TRBJ2-1	TGTGCCAGCAGTGGGACTAGCGTCACCTACAATGAGCAGTTCTTC	CASSGTSVTYNEQFF
many	TRBV5-1	TRBD2	17	TRBJ2-3	TGCGCCATCAAAAGAACTGGACTAGCGCTTAGCACAGATACGCAGTATTTT	CAIKRTGLALSTDTQYF
many	TRBV6-1	TRBD1	14	TRBJ1-5	TGTGCCAGCAGTAACAGGGGGCACCATCAGCCCCAGCATTTT	CASSNRGHHQPQHF
-	TRBV2	-	15	TRBJ1-4	TGTGCCAGCGGCCAAGTGGGAACGGCTAATGAAAAACTGTTTTTT	CASGQVGTANEKLFF
many	TRBV6-5	-	16	TRBJ1-2	TGTGCCAGCAGTTACTCGAGGCAGCCACTTAACTATGGCTACACCTTC	CASSYSRQPLNYGYTF
-	TRBV6-1	-	13	TRBJ1-2	TGTGCCATCCCACCGCCGACCTCCTATGGCTACACCTTC	CAIPPPTSYGYTF
-	TRBV6-2/TRBV6-3	TRBD1	15	TRBJ2-1	TGTGCCAGCAGTTACGCGGGACAGGGTAGAAATGAGCGGTTATTC	CASSYAGQGRNERLF
many	TRBV10-3	-	11	TRBJ2-2	TGTGCCACGAAACATTCCGGGGAGCTGTTTTTT	CATKHSGELFF
many	TRBV14	-	13	TRBJ2-1	TGTGCCAGCAGCTCCGGACCCTACAATGAGCAGTTCTTC	CASSSGPYNEQFF
many	TRBV14	TRBD1	16	TRBJ1-1	TGTGCCAGCAGCCACAAATTGAGGACAGGGGGCACTGAAGCTTTCTTT	CASSHKLRTGGTEAFF
many	TRBV4-1	-	15	TRBJ1-5	TGCGCCAGCAGCCACAGCGACAGTCTCAATCAGCCCCAGCATTTT	CASSHSDSLNQPQHF
many	TRBV20-1	TRBD2	17	TRBJ2-6	TGCAGTGCTAGAGGGGTAGCGGGAGGAACTGGGGCCAACGTCCTGACTTTC	CSARGVAGGTGANVLTF
-	TRBV5-1	TRBD2	14	TRBJ2-1	TGCGCCCCACCGGGGACTAACTTTTACAATGAGCAGTTCTTC	CAPPGTNFYNEQFF
-	TRBV30	-	14	TRBJ1-2	TGTGCCTGGAGTGTATTTCTAGGGGGAGGTGGCTACACCTTC	CAWSVFLGGGGYTF
-	TRBV6-1	-	14	TRBJ1-5	TGTGCCAGCAGACCTACAGGGAACAATCAGCCCCAGCATTTT	CASRPTGNNQPQHF
many	TRBV28	TRBD2	18	TRBJ2-7	TGTGCCAGCAGTTCGAGAGTTTGGAGGGGAGGGCCTCTGTACGAGCAGTACTTC	CASSSRVWRGGPLYEQYF
-	TRBV2	TRBD1	14	TRBJ2-1	TGTGCCAGCTGCCGGGACAGGGGAGACAATGAGCAGTTCTTC	CASCRDRGDNEQFF